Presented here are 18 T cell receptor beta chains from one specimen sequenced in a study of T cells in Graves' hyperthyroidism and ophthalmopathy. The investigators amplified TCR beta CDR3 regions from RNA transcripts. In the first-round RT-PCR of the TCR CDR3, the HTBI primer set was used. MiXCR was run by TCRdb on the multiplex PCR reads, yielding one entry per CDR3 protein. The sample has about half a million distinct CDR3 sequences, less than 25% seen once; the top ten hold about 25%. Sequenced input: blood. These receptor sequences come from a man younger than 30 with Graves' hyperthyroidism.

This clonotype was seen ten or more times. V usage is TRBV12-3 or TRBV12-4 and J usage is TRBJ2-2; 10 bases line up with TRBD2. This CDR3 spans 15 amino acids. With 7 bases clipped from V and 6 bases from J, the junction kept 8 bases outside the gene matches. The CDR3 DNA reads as TGTGCCAGCACCGTAAGCGGGGGGGATCCCGGGGAGCTGTTTTTT. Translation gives CASTVSGGDPGELFF.

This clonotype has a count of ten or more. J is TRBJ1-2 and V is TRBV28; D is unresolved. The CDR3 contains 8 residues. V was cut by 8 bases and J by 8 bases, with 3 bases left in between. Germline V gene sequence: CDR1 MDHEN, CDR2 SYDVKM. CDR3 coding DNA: TGTGCCAGCGGGGGCTACACCTTC. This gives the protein CASGGYTF.

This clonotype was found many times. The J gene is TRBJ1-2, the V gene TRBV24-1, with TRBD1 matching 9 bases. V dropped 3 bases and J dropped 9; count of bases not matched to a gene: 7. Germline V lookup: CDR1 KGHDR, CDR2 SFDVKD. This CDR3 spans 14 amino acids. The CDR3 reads CATSDPRTGASYTF. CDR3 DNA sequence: TGTGCCACCAGTGATCCCAGGACAGGGGCTAGCTACACCTTC.

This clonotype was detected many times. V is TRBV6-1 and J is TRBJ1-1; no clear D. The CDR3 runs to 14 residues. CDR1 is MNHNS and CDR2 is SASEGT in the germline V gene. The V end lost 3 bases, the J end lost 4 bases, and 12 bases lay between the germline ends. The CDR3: CASSDNIWGTEAFF. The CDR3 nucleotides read TGTGCCAGCAGTGACAACATCTGGGGCACTGAAGCTTTCTTT.

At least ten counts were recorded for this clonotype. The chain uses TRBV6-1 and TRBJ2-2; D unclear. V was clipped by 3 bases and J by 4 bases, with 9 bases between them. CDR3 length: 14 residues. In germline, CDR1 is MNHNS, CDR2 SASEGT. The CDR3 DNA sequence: TGTGCCAGCAGTGACCTAACAATCACCGGGGAGCTGTTTTTT. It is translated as CASSDLTITGELFF.

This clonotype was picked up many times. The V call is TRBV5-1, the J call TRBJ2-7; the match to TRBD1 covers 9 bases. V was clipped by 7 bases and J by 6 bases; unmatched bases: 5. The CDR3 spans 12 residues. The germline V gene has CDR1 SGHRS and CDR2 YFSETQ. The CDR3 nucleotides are TGCGCCAGCCGGGGGACAGGGCTCGAGCAGTACTTC. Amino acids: CASRGTGLEQYF.

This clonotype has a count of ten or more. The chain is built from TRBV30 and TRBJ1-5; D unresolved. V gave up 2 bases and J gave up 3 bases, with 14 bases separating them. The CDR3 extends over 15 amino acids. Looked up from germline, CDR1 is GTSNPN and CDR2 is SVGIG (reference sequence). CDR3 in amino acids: CAWSSSQDPNQPQHF. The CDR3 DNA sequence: TGTGCCTGGAGTTCCTCTCAGGATCCCAATCAGCCCCAGCATTTT. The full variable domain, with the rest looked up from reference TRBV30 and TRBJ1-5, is SQTIHQWPATLVQPVGSPLSLECTVEGTSNPNLYWYRQAAGRGLQLLFYSVGIGQISSEVPQNLSASRPQDRQFILSSKKLLLSDSGFYLCAWSSSQDPNQPQHFGDGTRLSIL.

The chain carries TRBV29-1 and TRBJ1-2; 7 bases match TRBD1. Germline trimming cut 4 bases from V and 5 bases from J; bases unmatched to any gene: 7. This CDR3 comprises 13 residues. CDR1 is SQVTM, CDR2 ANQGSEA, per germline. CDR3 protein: CSVVGGRGYGYTF. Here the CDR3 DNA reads TGCAGCGTTGTAGGGGGCAGGGGGTATGGCTACACCTTC.

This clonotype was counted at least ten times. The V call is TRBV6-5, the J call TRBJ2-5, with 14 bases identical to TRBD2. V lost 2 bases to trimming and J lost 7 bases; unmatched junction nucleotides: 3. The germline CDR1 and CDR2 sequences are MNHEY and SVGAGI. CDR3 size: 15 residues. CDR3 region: CASSYGTSGGGTQYF. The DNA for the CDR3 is TGTGCCAGCAGTTACGGGACTAGCGGGGGAGGGACCCAGTACTTC.

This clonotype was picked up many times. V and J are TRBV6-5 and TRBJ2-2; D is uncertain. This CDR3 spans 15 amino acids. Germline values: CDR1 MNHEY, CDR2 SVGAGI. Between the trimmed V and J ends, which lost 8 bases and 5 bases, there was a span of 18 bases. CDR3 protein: CASAITRPSTGELFF. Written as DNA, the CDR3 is TGTGCCAGCGCAATAACGCGACCCTCGACCGGGGAGCTGTTTTTT.

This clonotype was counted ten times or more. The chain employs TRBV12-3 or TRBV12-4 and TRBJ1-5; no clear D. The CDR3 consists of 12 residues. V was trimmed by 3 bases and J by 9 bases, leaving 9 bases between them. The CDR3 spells CASSLGEGPQHF. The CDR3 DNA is TGTGCCAGCAGTTTGGGTGAAGGGCCCCAGCATTTT.

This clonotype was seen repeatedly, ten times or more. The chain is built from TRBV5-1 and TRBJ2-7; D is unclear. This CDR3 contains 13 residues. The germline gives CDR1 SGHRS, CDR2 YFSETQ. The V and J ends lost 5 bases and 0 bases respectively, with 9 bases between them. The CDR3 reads CASRGPPSYEQYF. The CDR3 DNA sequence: TGCGCCAGCAGAGGGCCACCCTCCTACGAGCAGTACTTC.

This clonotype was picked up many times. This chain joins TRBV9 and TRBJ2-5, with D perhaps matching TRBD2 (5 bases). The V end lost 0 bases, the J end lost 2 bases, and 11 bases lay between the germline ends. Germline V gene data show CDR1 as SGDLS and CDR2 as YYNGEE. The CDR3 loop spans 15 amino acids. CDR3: CASSVASREQETQYF. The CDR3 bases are TGTGCCAGCAGCGTAGCTAGTAGGGAGCAAGAGACCCAGTACTTC.

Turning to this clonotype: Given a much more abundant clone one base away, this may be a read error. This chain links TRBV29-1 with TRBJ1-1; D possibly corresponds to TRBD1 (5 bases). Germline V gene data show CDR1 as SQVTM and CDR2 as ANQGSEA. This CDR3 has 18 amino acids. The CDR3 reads CSVDPGPLGLRSHTESFF. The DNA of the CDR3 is TGCAGCGTTGATCCGGGGCCGCTTGGTCTAAGGTCCCACACTGAATCTTTCTTT.

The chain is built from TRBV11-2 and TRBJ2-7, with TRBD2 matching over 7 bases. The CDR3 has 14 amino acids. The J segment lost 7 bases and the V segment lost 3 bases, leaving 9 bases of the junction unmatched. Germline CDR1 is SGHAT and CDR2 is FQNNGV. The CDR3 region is CASSFLGGSGEQYF. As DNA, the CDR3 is TGTGCCAGCAGCTTTCTCGGGGGGAGTGGAGAGCAGTACTTC.

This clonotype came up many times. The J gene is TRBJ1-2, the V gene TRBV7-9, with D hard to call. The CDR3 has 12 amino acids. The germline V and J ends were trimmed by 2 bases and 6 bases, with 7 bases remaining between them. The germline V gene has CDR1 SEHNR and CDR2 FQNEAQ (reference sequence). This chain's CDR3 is CASSLSSDGYTF. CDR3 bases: TGTGCCAGCAGCTTATCTTCAGATGGCTACACCTTC.

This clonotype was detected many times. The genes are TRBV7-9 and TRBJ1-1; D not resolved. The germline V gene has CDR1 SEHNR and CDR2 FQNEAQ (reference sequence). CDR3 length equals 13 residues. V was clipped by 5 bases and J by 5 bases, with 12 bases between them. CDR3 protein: CASSPEVGTEAFF. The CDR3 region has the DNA TGTGCCAGCAGCCCCGAGGTAGGGACTGAAGCTTTCTTT. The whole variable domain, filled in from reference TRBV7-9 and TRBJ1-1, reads DTGVSQNPRHKITKRGQNVTFRCDPISEHNRLYWYRQTLGQGPEFLTYFQNEAQLEKSRLLSDRFSAERPKGSFSTLEIQRTEQGDSAMYLCASSPEVGTEAFFGQGTRLTVV.

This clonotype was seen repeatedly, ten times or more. CDR3 in amino acids: CASSRDRVDGNTIYF. CDR3 DNA sequence: TGTGCCAGCTCCCGGGACAGGGTGGACGGAAACACCATATATTTT. The chain is built from TRBV6-2 or TRBV6-3 and TRBJ1-3, with 9 bases identical to TRBD1. The CDR3 runs to 15 residues. V shed 8 bases, J shed 4 bases, and the junction held 9 bases outside the gene matches. Germline CDR1 MNHEY, CDR2 SVGEGT.